The T cell receptor beta chain under discussion was sequenced for a study of blood T cell repertoires in COVID-19. Overall study context: The samples span acute and convalescent COVID-19 from the United States, Italy and Spain. From T cells, B-cell-depleted T cells, or PBMCs came the material, which was cDNA or gDNA.

Germline-derived CDR1 and CDR2 are MNHEY and SMNVEV (reference sequence). Trimming left V 5 bases short and J 3 bases short, with 10 bases between. The CDR3 contains 13 residues. Original data processing: Using reference gene primer amplification, nucleated cell counts were estimated. The table came from immunoSEQ multiplex PCR; TCRdb's copy has only in-frame clones and leaves some out. The DNA was the basis for D and trimming; V, J and clone size are from that table. Among roughly 130,000 clones, over 85% were seen once, and the ten largest hold around 3.7%. The sequenced sample consisted of peripheral blood. The TCR originated in a man between 45 and 60 years old with active COVID-19. The chain joins TRBV27 to TRBJ1-1; no firm D call. The CDR3: CASSPHTHTEAFF. The CDR3 bases are TGTGCCAGCAGTCCTCACACCCACACTGAAGCTTTCTTT.